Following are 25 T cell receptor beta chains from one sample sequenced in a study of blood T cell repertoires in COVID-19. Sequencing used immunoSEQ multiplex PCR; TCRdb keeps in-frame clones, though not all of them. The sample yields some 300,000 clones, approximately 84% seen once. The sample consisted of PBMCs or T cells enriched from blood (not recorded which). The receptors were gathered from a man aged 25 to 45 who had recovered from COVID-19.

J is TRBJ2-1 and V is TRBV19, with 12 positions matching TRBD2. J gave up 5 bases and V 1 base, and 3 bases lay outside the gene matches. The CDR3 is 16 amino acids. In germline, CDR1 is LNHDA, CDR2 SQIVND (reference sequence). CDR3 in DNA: TGTGCCAGTAGTATAGGACTAGCGGGGGCCAACAATGAGCAGTTCTTC. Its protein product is CASSIGLAGANNEQFF.

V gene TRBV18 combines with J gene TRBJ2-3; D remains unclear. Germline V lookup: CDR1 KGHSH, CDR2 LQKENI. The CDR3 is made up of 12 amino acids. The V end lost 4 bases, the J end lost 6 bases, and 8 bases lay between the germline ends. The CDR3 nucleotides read TGTGCCAGCTCACGTACAGTCGATACGCAGTATTTT. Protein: CASSRTVDTQYF. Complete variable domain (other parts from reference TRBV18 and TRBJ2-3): NAGVMQNPRHLVRRRGQEARLRCSPMKGHSHVYWYRQLPEEGLKFMVYLQKENIIDESGMPKERFSAEFPKEGPSILRIQQVVRGDSAAYFCASSRTVDTQYFGPGTRLTVL.

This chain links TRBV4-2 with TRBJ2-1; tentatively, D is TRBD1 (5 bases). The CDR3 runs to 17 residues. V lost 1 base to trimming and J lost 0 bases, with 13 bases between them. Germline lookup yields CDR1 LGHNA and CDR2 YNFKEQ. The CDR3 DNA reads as TGTGCCAGCAGCCAAGGACTCGCCGGACACTCCTACAATGAGCAGTTCTTC. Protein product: CASSQGLAGHSYNEQFF.

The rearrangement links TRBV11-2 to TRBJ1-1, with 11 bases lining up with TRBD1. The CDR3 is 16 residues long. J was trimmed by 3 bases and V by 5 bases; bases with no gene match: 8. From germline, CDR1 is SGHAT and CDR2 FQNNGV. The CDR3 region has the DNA TGTGCCAGCAGCCGATTCGGACAGGGGGCTTACACTGAAGCTTTCTTT. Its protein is CASSRFGQGAYTEAFF.

CDR3 loop: CASSLRTGVNTEAFF. In DNA form, the CDR3 reads TGTGCCAGCAGCTTGAGGACAGGGGTTAACACTGAAGCTTTCTTT. This chain links TRBV11-3 with TRBJ1-1; 9 positions match TRBD1. V lost 3 bases to trimming and J lost 2 bases; unmatched junction nucleotides: 4. Germline assignment: CDR1 SGHNT and CDR2 YENEEA. CDR3 length: 15 residues.

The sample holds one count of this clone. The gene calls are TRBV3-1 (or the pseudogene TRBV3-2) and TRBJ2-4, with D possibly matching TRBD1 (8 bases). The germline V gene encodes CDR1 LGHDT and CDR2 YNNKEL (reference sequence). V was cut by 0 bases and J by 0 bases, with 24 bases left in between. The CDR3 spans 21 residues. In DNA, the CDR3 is TGTGCCAGCAGCCAAGATATCCCGGGGGGACAGGCAAAAATAGCCAAAAACATTCAGTACTTC. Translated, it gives CASSQDIPGGQAKIAKNIQYF.

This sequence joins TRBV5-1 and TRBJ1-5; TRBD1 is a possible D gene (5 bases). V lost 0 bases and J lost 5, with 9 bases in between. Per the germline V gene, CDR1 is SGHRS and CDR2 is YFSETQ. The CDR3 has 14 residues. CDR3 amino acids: CASSLEAGYQPQHF. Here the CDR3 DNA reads TGCGCCAGCAGCTTGGAGGCAGGGTATCAGCCCCAGCATTTT.

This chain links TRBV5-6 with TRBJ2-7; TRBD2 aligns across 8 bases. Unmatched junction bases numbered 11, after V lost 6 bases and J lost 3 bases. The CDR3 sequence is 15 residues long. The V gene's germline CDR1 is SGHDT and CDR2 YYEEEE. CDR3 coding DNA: TGTGCCAGCACTGAGATTAGCGGGACCCACTACGAGCAGTACTTC. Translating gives CASTEISGTHYEQYF. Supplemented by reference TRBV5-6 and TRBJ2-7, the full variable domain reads DAGVTQSPTHLIKTRGQQVTLRCSPKSGHDTVSWYQQALGQGPQFIFQYYEEEERQRGNFPDRFSGHQFPNYSSELNVNALLLGDSALYLCASTEISGTHYEQYFGPGTRLTVT.

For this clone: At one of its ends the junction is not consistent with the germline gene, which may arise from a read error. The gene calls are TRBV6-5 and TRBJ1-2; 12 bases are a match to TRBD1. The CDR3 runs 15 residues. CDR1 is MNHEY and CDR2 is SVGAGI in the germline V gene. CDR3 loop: CASSYHPRDRGRESF. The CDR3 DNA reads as TGTGCCAGCAGTTACCACCCCCGGGACAGGGGGCGCGAATCCTTC.

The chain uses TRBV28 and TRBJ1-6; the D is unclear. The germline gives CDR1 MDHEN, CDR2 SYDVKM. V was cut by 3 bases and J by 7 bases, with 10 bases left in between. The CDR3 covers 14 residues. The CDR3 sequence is CASSFPPGNSPLHF. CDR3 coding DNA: TGTGCCAGCAGTTTCCCGCCGGGGAATTCACCCCTCCACTTT. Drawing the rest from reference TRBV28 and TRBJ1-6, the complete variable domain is DVKVTQSSRYLVKRTGEKVFLECVQDMDHENMFWYRQDPGLGLRLIYFSYDVKMKEKGDIPEGYSVSREKKERFSLILESASTNQTSMYLCASSFPPGNSPLHFGNGTRLTVT.

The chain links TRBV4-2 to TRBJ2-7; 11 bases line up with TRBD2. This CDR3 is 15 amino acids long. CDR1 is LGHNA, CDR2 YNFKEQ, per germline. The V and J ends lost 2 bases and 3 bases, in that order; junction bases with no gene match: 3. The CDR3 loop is CASSQSSGGLYEQYF. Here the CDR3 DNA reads TGTGCCAGCAGCCAATCTAGCGGGGGGCTCTACGAGCAGTACTTC.

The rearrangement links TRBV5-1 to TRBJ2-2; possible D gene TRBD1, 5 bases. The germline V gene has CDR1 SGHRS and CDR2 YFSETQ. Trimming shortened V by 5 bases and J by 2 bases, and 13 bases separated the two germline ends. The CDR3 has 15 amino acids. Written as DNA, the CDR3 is TGCGCCAGCAGAGGTCGGCAGGGCAACACCGGGGAGCTGTTTTTT. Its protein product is CASRGRQGNTGELFF.

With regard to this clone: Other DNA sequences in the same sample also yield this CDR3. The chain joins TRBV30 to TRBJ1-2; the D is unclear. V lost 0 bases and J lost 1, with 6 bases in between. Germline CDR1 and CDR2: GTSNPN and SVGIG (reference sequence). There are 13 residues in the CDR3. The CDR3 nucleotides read TGTGCCTGGAGTGTCCGGGGTAACTATGGCTACACCTTC. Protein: CAWSVRGNYGYTF.

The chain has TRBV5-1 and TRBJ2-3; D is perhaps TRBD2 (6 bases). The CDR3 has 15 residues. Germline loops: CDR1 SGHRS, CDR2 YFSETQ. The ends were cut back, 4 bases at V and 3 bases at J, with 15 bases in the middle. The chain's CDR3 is CASSPGGGSTDTQYF. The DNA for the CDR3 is TGCGCCAGCAGCCCGGGTGGAGGGAGTACAGATACGCAGTATTTT.

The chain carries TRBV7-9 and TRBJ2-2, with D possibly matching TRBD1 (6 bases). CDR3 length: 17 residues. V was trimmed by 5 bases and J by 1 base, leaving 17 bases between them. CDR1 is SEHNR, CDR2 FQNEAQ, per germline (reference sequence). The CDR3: CASSRPTGTRNTGELFF. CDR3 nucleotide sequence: TGTGCCAGCAGCAGACCGACCGGGACAAGGAACACCGGGGAGCTGTTTTTT.

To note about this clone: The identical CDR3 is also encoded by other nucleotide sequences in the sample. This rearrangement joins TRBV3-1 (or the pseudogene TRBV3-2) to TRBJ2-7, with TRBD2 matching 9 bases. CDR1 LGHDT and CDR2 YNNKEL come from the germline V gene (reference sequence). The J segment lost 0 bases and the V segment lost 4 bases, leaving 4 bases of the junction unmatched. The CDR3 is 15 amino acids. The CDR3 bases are TGTGCCAGCAGCCTCCTTAGCGGGAGCTCCTACGAGCAGTACTTC. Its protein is CASSLLSGSSYEQYF.

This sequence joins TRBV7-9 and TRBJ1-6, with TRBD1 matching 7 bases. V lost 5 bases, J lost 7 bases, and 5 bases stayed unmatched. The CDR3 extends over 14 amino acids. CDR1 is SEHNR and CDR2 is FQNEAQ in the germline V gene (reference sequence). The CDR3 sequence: CASSQTGENSPLHF. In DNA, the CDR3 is TGTGCCAGCAGCCAAACAGGGGAAAATTCACCCCTCCACTTT.

CDR3 bases: TGCAGCGTTTTGCTAGCCGGGACAGTTAGCAATCAGCCCCAGCATTTT. The encoded protein is CSVLLAGTVSNQPQHF. This chain connects TRBV29-1 to TRBJ1-5, with 7 positions matching TRBD1. The germline V gene has CDR1 SQVTM and CDR2 ANQGSEA. The CDR3 is 16 residues long. V lost 5 bases and J lost 0; bases outside the gene matches: 10.

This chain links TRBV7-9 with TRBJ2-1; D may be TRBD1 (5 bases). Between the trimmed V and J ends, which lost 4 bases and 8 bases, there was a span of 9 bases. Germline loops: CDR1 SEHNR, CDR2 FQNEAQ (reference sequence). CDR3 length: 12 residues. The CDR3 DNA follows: TGTGCCAGCAGCTCTAAGGGGTATGAGCAGTTCTTC. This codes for CASSSKGYEQFF. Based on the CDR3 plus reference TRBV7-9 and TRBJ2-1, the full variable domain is DTGVSQNPRHKITKRGQNVTFRCDPISEHNRLYWYRQTLGQGPEFLTYFQNEAQLEKSRLLSDRFSAERPKGSFSTLEIQRTEQGDSAMYLCASSSKGYEQFFGPGTRLTVL.

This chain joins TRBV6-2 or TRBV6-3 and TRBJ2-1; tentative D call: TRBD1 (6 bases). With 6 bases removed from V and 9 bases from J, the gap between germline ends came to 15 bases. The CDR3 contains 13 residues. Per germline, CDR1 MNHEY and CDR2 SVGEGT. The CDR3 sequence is CASSPDQGFEQFF. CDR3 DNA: TGTGCCAGCAGCCCGGACCAGGGGTTTGAGCAGTTCTTC.

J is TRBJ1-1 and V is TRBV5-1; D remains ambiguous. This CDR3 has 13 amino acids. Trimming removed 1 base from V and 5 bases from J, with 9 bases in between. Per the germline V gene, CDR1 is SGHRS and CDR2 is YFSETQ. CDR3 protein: CASSLYRETEAFF. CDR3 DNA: TGCGCCAGCAGCTTGTATAGGGAGACTGAAGCTTTCTTT. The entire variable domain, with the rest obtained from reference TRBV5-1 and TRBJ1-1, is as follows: KAGVTQTPRYLIKTRGQQVTLSCSPISGHRSVSWYQQTPGQGLQFLFEYFSETQRNKGNFPGRFSGRQFSNSRSEMNVSTLELGDSALYLCASSLYRETEAFFGQGTRLTVV.

For the CDR3, the DNA is TGTGCCACCAAGGGCAGGGCTGACGCCGGGGAGCTGTTTTTT. Protein product: CATKGRADAGELFF. This chain joins TRBV24-1 and TRBJ2-2; the D gene is possibly TRBD1 (5 bases). Trimming stripped 8 bases from V and 6 bases from J, with 15 bases between. This CDR3 is built from 14 residues. Per the germline V gene, CDR1 is KGHDR and CDR2 is SFDVKD.

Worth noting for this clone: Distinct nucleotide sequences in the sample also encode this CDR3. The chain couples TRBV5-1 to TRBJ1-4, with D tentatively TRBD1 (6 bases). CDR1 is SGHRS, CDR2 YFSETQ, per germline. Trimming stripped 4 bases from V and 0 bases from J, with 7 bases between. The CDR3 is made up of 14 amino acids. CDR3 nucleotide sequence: TGCGCCAGCAGCCCAGGGGCAACTAATGAAAAACTGTTTTTT. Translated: CASSPGATNEKLFF.

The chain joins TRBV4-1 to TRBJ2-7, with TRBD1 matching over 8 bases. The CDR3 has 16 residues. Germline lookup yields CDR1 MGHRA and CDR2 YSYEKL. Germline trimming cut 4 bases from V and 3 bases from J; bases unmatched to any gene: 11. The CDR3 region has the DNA TGCGCCAGCAGCCGACAAGACAGGGGAATTGGCTACGAGCAGTACTTC. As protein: CASSRQDRGIGYEQYF.

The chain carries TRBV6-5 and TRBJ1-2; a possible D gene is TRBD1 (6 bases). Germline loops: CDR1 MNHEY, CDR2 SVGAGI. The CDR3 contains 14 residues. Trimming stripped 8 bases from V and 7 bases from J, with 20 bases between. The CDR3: CASLSSRQAGGYTF. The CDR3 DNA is TGTGCCAGCCTTTCCTCTCGACAGGCGGGTGGCTACACCTTC.